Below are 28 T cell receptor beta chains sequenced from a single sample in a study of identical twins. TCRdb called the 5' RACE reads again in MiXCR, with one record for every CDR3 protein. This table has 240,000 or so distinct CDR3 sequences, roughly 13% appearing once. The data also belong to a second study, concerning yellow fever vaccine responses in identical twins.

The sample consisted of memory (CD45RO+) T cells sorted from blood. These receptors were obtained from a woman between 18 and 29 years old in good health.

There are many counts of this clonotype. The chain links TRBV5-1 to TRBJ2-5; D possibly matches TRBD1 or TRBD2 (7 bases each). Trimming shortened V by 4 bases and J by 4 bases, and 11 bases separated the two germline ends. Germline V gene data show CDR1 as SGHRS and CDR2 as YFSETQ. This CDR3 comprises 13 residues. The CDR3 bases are TGCGCCAGCAGCCAGGGGGGGATAGAGACCCAGTACTTC. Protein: CASSQGGIETQYF.

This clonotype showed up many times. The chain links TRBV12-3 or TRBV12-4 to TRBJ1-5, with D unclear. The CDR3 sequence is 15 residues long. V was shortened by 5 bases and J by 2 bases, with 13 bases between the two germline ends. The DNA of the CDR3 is TGTGCCAGCAGTCCCCACGGTTTAGGCAATCAGCCCCAGCATTTT. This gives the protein CASSPHGLGNQPQHF.

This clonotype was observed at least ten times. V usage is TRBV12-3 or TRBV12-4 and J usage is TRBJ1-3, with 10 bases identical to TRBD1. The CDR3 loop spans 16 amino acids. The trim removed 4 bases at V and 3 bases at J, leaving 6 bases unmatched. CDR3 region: CASSYDRGLFGNTIYF. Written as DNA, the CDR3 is TGTGCCAGCAGTTACGACAGGGGGCTGTTTGGAAACACCATATATTTT.

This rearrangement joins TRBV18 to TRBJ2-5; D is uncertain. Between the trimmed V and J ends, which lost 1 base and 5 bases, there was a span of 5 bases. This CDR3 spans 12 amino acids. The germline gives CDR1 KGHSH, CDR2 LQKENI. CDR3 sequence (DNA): TGTGCCAGCTCACCACAAGCCGAGACCCAGTACTTC. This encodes CASSPQAETQYF.

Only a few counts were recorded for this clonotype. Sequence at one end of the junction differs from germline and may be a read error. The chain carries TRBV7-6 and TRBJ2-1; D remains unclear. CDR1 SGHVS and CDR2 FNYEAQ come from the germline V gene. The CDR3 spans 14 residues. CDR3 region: CASSLAGTINGQFF. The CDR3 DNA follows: TGTGCCAGCAGCTTAGCGGGAACAATCAATGGGCAGTTCTTC.

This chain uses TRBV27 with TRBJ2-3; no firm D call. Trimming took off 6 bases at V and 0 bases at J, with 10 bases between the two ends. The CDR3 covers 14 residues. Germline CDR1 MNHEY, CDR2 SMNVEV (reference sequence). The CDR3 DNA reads TGTGCCAGCAGCCGAAAGGGTAGCACAGATACGCAGTATTTT. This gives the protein CASSRKGSTDTQYF.

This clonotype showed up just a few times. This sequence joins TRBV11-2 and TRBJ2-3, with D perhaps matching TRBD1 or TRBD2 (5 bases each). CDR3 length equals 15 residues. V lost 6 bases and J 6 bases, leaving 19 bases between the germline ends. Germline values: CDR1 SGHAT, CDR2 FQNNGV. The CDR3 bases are TGTGCCAGCAGACCTACTTGGGACCGGAGGGATACGCAGTATTTT. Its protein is CASRPTWDRRDTQYF.

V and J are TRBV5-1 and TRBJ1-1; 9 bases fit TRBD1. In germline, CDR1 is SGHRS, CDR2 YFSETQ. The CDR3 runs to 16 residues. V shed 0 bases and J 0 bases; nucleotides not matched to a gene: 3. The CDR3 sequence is CASSLGDRVLNTEAFF. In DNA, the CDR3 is TGCGCCAGCAGCTTGGGGGACAGGGTTCTGAACACTGAAGCTTTCTTT.

This chain's CDR3 is CSVRTGPYEQYF. The CDR3 DNA reads as TGCAGCGTTCGGACAGGGCCCTACGAGCAGTACTTC. The rearrangement joins TRBV29-1 to TRBJ2-7, with 8 bases matching TRBD1. The length of the CDR3 is 12 residues. V shed 5 bases and J 2 bases; nucleotides not matched to a gene: 2. Germline CDR1 reads SQVTM; CDR2 reads ANQGSEA.

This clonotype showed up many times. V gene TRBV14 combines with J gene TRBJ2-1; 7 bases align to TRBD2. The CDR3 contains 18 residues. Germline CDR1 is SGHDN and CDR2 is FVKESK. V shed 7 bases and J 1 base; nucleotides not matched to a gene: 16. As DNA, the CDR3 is TGTGCCAGCAACCCCCTCCCGAGGACTAGTAGTTCCTACAATGAGCAGTTCTTC. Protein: CASNPLPRTSSSYNEQFF.

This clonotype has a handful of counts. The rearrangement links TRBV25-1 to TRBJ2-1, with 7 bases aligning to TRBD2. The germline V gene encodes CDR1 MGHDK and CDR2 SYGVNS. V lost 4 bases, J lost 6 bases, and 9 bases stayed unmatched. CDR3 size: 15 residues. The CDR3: CASSGGDYEPNEQFF. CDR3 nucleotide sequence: TGTGCCAGCAGTGGGGGGGACTACGAGCCCAATGAGCAGTTCTTC.

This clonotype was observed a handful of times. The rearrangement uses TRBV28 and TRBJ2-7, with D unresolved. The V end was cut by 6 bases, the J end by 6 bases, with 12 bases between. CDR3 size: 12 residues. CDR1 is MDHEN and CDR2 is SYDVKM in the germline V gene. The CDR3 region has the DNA TGTGCCAGCAGCCCCTCGCCCGTCGAGCAGTACTTC. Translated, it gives CASSPSPVEQYF.

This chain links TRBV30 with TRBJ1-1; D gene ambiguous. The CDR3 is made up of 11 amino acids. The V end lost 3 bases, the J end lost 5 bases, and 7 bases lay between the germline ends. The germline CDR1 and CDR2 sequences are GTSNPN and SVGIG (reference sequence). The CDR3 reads CAWSRSTEAFF. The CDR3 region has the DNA TGTGCCTGGAGCCGTTCGACTGAAGCTTTCTTT.

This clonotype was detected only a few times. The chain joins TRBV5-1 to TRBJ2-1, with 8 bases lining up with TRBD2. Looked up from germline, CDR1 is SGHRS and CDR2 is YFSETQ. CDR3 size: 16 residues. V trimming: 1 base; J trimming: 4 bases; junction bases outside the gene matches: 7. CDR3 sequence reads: CASSLYAQREYNEQFF. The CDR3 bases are TGCGCCAGCAGCTTGTATGCCCAGCGGGAGTACAATGAGCAGTTCTTC.

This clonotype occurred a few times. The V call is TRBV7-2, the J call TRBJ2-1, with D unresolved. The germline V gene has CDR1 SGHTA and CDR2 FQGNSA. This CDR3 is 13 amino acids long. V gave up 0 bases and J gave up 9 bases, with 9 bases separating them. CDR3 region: CASSLAGVSEQFF. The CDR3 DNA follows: TGTGCCAGCAGCTTAGCTGGGGTAAGTGAGCAGTTCTTC.

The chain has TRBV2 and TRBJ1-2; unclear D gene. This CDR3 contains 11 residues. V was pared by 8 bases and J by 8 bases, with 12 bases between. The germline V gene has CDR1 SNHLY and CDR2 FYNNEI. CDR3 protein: CASERGFGYTF. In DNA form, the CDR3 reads TGTGCCAGCGAACGGGGATTCGGCTACACCTTC.

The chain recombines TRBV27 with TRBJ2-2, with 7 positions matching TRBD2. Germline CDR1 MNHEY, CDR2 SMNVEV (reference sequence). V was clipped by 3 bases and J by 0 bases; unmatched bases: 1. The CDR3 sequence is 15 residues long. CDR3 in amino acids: CASSFREANTGELFF. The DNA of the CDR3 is TGTGCCAGCAGTTTCCGGGAGGCGAACACCGGGGAGCTGTTTTTT.

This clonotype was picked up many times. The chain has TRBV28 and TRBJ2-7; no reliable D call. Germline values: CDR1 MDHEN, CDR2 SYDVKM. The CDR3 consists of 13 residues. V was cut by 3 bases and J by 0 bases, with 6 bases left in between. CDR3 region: CASSLFISYEQYF. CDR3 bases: TGTGCCAGCAGTTTGTTTATCTCCTACGAGCAGTACTTC.

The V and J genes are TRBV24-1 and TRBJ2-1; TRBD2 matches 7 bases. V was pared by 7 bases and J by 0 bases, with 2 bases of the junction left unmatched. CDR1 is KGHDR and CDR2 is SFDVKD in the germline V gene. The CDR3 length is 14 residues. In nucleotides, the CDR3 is TGTGCCACCAGAGCGGGGAGCTCCTACAATGAGCAGTTCTTC. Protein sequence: CATRAGSSYNEQFF.

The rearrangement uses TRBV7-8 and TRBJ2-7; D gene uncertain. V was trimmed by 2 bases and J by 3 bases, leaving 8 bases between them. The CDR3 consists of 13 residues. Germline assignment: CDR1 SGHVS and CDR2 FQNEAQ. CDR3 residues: CASSLYLGYEQYF. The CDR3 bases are TGTGCCAGCAGCTTATATCTGGGCTACGAGCAGTACTTC.

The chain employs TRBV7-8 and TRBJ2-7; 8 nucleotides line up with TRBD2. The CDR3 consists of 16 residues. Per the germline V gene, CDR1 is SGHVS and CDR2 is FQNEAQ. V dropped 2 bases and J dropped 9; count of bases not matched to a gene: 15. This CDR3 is CASSLTSSGGAGRQYF. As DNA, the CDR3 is TGTGCCAGCAGCTTAACCTCAAGCGGGGGCGCCGGGCGGCAGTACTTC.

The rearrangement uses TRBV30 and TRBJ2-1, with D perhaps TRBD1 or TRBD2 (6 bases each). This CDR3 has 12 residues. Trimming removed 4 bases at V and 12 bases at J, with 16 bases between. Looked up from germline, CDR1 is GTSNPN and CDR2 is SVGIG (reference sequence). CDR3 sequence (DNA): TGTGCCTGGACACCCGGGGGCCCAGGGCAGTTCTTC. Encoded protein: CAWTPGGPGQFF. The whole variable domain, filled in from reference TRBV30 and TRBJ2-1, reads SQTIHQWPATLVQPVGSPLSLECTVEGTSNPNLYWYRQAAGRGLQLLFYSVGIGQISSEVPQNLSASRPQDRQFILSSKKLLLSDSGFYLCAWTPGGPGQFFGPGTRLTVL.

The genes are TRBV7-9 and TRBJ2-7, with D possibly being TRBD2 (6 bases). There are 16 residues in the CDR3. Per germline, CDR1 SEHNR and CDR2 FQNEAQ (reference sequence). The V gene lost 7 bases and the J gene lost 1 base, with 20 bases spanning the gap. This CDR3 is CASILGEAVSSYEQYF. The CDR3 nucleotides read TGTGCCAGCATCCTAGGGGAGGCTGTGTCTTCCTACGAGCAGTACTTC.

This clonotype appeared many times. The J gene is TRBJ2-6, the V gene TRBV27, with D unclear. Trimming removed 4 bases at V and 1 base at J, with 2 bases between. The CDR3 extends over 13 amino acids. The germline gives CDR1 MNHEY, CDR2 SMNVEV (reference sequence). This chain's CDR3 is CASSSSGANVLTF. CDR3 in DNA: TGTGCCAGCAGTTCTTCTGGGGCCAACGTCCTGACTTTC.

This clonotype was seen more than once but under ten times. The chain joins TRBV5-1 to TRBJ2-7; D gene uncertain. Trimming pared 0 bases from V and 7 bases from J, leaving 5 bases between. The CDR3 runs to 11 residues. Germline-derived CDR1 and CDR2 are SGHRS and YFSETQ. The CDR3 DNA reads TGCGCCAGCAGCTTGGAAGGGGAGCAGTACTTC. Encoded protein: CASSLEGEQYF.

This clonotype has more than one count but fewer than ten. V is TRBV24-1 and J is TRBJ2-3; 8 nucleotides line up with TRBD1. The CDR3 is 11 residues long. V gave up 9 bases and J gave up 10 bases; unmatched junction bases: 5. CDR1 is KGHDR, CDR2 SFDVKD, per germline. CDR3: CATGTGIAQYF. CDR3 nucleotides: TGTGCCACCGGGACAGGTATCGCGCAGTATTTT.

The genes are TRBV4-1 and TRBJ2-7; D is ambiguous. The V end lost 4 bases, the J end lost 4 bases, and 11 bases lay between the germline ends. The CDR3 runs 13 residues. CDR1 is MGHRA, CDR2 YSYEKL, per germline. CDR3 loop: CASSRGPRYEQYF. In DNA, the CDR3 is TGCGCCAGCAGCCGAGGTCCGCGGTACGAGCAGTACTTC.

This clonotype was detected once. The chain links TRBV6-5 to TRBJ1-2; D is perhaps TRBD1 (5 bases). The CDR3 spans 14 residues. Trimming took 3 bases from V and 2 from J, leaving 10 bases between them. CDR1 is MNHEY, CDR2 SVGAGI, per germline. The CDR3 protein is CASSYRWGNYGYTF. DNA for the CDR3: TGTGCCAGCAGTTATCGGTGGGGCAACTATGGCTACACCTTC.